The 9 T cell receptor beta chains below all came from one sample that was sequenced in a study of OX40 agonist ivuxolimab in advanced cancers. Sequencing used immunoSEQ multiplex PCR; TCRdb keeps in-frame clones, though not all of them. The sample has some 73,000 clones, about 86% seen once; the top ten hold approximately 8.4%. This specimen consisted of CD4+ or CD8+ T cells sorted from blood, obtained in a trial of the OX40 agonist ivuxolimab. The receptors derive from an adult with an advanced solid tumor such as melanoma, head and neck, liver or kidney cancer.

J is TRBJ2-1 and V is TRBV28, with TRBD1 as a possible D gene (8 bases). V dropped 4 bases and J dropped 2 bases, with 15 bases sitting between them. CDR3 length: 16 amino acids. The V gene's germline CDR1 is MDHEN and CDR2 SYDVKM. The CDR3 sequence: CASSSFTGGAYNEQFF. CDR3 nucleotides: TGTGCCAGCAGTTCCTTTACAGGGGGGGCCTACAATGAGCAGTTCTTC. Supplemented by reference TRBV28 and TRBJ2-1, the full variable domain reads DVKVTQSSRYLVKRTGEKVFLECVQDMDHENMFWYRQDPGLGLRLIYFSYDVKMKEKGDIPEGYSVSREKKERFSLILESASTNQTSMYLCASSSFTGGAYNEQFFGPGTRLTVL.

The chain carries TRBV10-3 and TRBJ2-7, with D possibly being TRBD2 (5 bases). The CDR3 totals 14 residues. The V end was cut by 7 bases, the J end by 2 bases, with 15 bases between. CDR1 and CDR2 (germline): ENHRY, SYGVKD. The CDR3 reads CAITSTGNTYEQYF. CDR3 DNA: TGTGCCATCACATCAACGGGAAATACCTACGAGCAGTACTTC.

The chain links TRBV4-3 to TRBJ1-3; D gene ambiguous. Trimming left V 0 bases short and J 4 bases short, with 10 bases between. The CDR3 has 15 residues. Germline lookup yields CDR1 LGHNA and CDR2 YSLEER. The CDR3: CASSQDLRGGNTIYF. Here the CDR3 DNA reads TGCGCCAGCAGCCAAGACCTCAGAGGAGGAAACACCATATATTTT.

The chain is built from TRBV28 and TRBJ2-4; D not resolved. The germline V gene encodes CDR1 MDHEN and CDR2 SYDVKM. The V end was cut by 3 bases, the J end by 0 bases, with 9 bases between. This CDR3 is 15 amino acids long. DNA for the CDR3: TGTGCCAGCAGTTTCAGGCAGCCAGCCAAAAACATTCAGTACTTC. Encoded protein: CASSFRQPAKNIQYF.

The chain joins TRBV2 to TRBJ1-4; D call uncertain. The V and J ends lost 4 bases and 8 bases respectively, with 11 bases between them. CDR3 length: 13 amino acids. Germline V gene lookup returns CDR1 SNHLY and CDR2 FYNNEI. The CDR3, as DNA: TGTGCCAGCAGTGTACTTTCCTGGGAAAAACTGTTTTTT. Amino acids: CASSVLSWEKLFF.

The chain recombines TRBV5-6 with TRBJ1-2; possible D gene TRBD1, 5 bases. The CDR3 is made up of 12 amino acids. CDR1 is SGHDT and CDR2 is YYEEEE in the germline V gene. V lost 5 bases and J lost 8, with 13 bases in between. This CDR3 reads CASSSGFYGYTF. The CDR3 region has the DNA TGTGCCAGCAGTTCAGGGTTTTACGGCTACACCTTC.

The sample holds one count of this clone. V is TRBV7-9 and J is TRBJ2-1; D possibly uses TRBD1 or TRBD2 (5 bases each). The CDR3 runs to 14 residues. Germline loops: CDR1 SEHNR, CDR2 FQNEAQ (reference sequence). The ends were cut back, 3 bases at V and 9 bases at J, with 15 bases in the middle. The CDR3 is CASSFAQIGGEQFF. CDR3 sequence (DNA): TGTGCCAGCAGCTTTGCCCAAATTGGGGGTGAGCAGTTCTTC.

The V and J genes are TRBV28 and TRBJ2-1, with TRBD1 matching 8 bases. The V gene end was trimmed by 6 bases and the J gene end by 16 bases; junction bases not matched to a gene: 8. Germline V lookup: CDR1 MDHEN, CDR2 SYDVKM. This CDR3 is 11 amino acids long. The CDR3 DNA follows: TGTGCCAGCAGCTTAAGGGACAGGCAATTCTTC. Translated, it gives CASSLRDRQFF.

The rearrangement links TRBV6-5 to TRBJ2-7; no firm D call. Germline-derived CDR1 and CDR2 are MNHEY and SVGAGI. The V and J ends lost 1 base and 2 bases respectively, with 9 bases between them. The CDR3 totals 14 residues. The CDR3 protein is CASSYYATTYEQYF. DNA of the CDR3: TGTGCCAGCAGTTACTACGCAACCACCTACGAGCAGTACTTC.